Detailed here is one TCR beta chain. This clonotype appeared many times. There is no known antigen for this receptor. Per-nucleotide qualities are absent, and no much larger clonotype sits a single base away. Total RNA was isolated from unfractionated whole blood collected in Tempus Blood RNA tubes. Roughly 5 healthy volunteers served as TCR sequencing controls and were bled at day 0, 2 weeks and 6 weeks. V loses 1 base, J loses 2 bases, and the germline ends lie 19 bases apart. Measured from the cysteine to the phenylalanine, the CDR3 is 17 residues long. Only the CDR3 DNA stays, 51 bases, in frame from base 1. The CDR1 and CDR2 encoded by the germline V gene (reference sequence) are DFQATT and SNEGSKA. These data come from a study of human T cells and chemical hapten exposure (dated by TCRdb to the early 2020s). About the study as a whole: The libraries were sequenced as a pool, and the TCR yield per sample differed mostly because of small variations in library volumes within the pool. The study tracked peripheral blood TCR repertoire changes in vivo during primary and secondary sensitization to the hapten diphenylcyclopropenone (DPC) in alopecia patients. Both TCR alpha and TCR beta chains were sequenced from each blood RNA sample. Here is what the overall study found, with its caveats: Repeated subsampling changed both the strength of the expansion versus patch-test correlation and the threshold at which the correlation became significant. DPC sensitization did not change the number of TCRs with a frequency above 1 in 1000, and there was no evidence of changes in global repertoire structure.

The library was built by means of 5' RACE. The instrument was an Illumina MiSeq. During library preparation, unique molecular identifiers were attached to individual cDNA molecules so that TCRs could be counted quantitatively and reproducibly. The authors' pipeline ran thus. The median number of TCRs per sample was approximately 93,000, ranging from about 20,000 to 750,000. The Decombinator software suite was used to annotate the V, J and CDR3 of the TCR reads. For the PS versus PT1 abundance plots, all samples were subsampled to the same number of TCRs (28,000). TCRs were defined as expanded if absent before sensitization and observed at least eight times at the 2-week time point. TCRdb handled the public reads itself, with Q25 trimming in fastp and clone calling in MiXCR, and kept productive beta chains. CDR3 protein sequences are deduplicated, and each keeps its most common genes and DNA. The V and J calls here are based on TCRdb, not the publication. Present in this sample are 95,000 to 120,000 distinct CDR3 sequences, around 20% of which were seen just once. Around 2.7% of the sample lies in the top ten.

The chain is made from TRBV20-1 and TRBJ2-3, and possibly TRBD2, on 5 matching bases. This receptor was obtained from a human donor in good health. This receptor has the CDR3 CSARAIFWALATDTQYF. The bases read TGCAGTGCTAGAGCAATTTTCTGGGCGCTAGCCACAGATACGCAGTATTTT.